This is a list of T cell receptor beta chains from one sample in a study of cytomegalovirus exposure and HLA in healthy donors. Profiled with immunoSEQ multiplex PCR; TCRdb holds only in-frame clones, not every one. In all, the sample yields over 100,000 clones. What was sequenced was PBMCs. The receptor source for this set is a man in his forties in good health and CMV-seropositive. CDR3s include the opening cysteine and the closing phenylalanine or tryptophan. Each record gives: J gene, V gene, D gene, CDR3 DNA, CDR3 protein. D genes are given only for firm matches.

TRBJ2-1 TRBV5-6 NA TGTGCCAGCAGCTCCGCGTCGGACAATGAGCAGTTCTTC CASSSASDNEQFF
TRBJ2-5 TRBV7-9 NA TGTGCCAGCAGCTTGACGGCAGGGGAGACCCAGTACTTC CASSLTAGETQYF
TRBJ1-5 TRBV28 TRBD1 TGTGCCAGCAGCAAGACAGGGGTCAATCAGCCCCAGCATTTT CASSKTGVNQPQHF
TRBJ1-2 TRBV5-1 NA TGCGCCAGCAGCCTGGGGTCGTCAGAGACTGTAGGCTACACCTTC CASSLGSSETVGYTF
TRBJ2-7 TRBV23-1 NA TGCGCCAGCAGTCTCTCGGGACTCTCCTACGAGCAGTACTTC CASSLSGLSYEQYF
TRBJ2-3 TRBV6-1 TRBD2 TGTGCCAGCAGTGAGCCCGGGGAGGGGGATACGCAGTATTTT CASSEPGEGDTQYF
TRBJ1-4 TRBV7-9 NA TGTGCCAGCAGCTTTAGTGGTGAAAAACTGTTTTTT CASSFSGEKLFF
TRBJ1-2 TRBV11-2 NA TGTGCCAGCAGCTTAGACAGGGTCAGAAACTATGGCTACACCTTC CASSLDRVRNYGYTF
TRBJ2-1 TRBV7-3 NA TGTGCCAGCAGCCTACTCGGTCACAATGAGCAGTTCTTC CASSLLGHNEQFF
TRBJ2-7 TRBV28 NA TGTGCCAGCAGTTTCGCCAGGGCGGCCTACGAGCAGTACTTC CASSFARAAYEQYF
TRBJ1-2 TRBV27 NA TGTGCCAGCAGCCTGGACAGTCTCTCTGGCTACACCTTC CASSLDSLSGYTF